Sequencing of this T cell receptor (beta chain) was carried out in a study of a mutant IDH1 vaccine in newly diagnosed glioma. Overall study: There were approximately 62% males and roughly 38% females among treated patients, whose mean age was approximately 44 years. Receipt of radiotherapy, temozolomide, or both preceded the study, and most received both.

Overall study findings and caveats: Pseudoprogression appears to have had no connection to changes in top peripheral T cell clonotypes.

V was clipped by 6 bases and J by 7 bases, with 7 bases between them. Germline assignment: CDR1 SNHLY and CDR2 FYNNEI. This CDR3 has 12 amino acids. Indicated time point: week 11, during vaccination. Vaccinated patients received 300 ug of mutant IDH1 20-mer peptide per dose, with topical imiquimod. The study enrolled donors with new WHO grade 3 or 4 IDH1-mutant, ATRX-lost astrocytomas. Turning to this clone: What it binds is not known.

This table comes from immunoSEQ multiplex PCR, and its TCRdb copy is limited to in-frame clones, with some not included. The sample carries approximately 64,000 clones, approximately 84% recorded once. The specimen was PBMCs, collected from a glioma patient whose treatment included an IDH1 peptide vaccine. The receptor comes from a woman aged 50 to 60 with glioma. The chain uses TRBV2 and TRBJ1-6; D is unresolved. The CDR3 DNA follows: TGTGCCAGCAGGTCTGCGAATTCACCCCTCCACTTT. This sequence encodes CASRSANSPLHF.